Presented here are 3 T cell receptor beta chains from one specimen sequenced in a study of somatic mutations in cytotoxic T cells in rheumatoid arthritis. The method was immunoSEQ multiplex PCR; TCRdb's version includes in-frame clones alone and lacks a portion of them. The table includes about 10,000 clones, around 81% detected once. Sample: CD8+ T cells sorted from blood. The receptors were sampled from an adult with rheumatoid arthritis.

V usage is TRBV7-9 and J usage is TRBJ2-3; D is uncertain. CDR1 and CDR2 from the germline V gene are SEHNR and FQNEAQ (reference sequence). Trimming removed 0 bases from V and 9 bases from J, with 13 bases in between. The CDR3 is 14 amino acids. The CDR3 DNA follows: TGTGCCAGCAGCTTAGCAGCTGGGATCCAGACGCAGTATTTT. Protein: CASSLAAGIQTQYF.

The chain couples TRBV6-5 to TRBJ2-7; D possibly matches TRBD1 or TRBD2 (5 bases each). The CDR3 loop spans 15 amino acids. V lost 6 bases and J lost 3, with 18 bases in between. Germline loops: CDR1 MNHEY, CDR2 SVGAGI. The CDR3 region has the DNA TGTGCCAGCAGCCCCTCCCCCGTGGGACGCTACGAGCAGTACTTC. Amino acid sequence: CASSPSPVGRYEQYF.

The CDR3 spells CASHRGEYYGYTF. The CDR3, as DNA: TGTGCCAGTCATAGGGGCGAGTACTATGGCTACACCTTC. This chain links TRBV19 with TRBJ1-2; D possibly corresponds to TRBD1 (5 bases). Trimming left V 8 bases short and J 3 bases short, with 13 bases between. The CDR3 covers 13 residues. CDR1 LNHDA and CDR2 SQIVND come from the germline V gene (reference sequence).